The clone carrying this T cell receptor (beta chain) was found once. The sample is drawn from a study of blood T cell repertoires in COVID-19. The germline CDR1 and CDR2 sequences are MNHEY and SMNVEV (reference sequence). J lost 3 bases, V lost 8 bases, and 9 bases had no gene match. CDR3 size: 15 residues. Method: immunoSEQ multiplex PCR; TCRdb's copy keeps in-frame clones and lacks some. The sample carries about 150,000 clones, 70% to 90% recorded once. This receptor was taken from a man aged 55 to 70 with COVID-19, enrolled during active disease. This chain links TRBV27 with TRBJ2-1, with 8 bases lining up with TRBD1. The specimen sequenced was peripheral blood. CDR3 residues: CASAWDRFVYNEQFF. The CDR3 DNA reads TGTGCCAGCGCATGGGACAGGTTCGTCTACAATGAGCAGTTCTTC.